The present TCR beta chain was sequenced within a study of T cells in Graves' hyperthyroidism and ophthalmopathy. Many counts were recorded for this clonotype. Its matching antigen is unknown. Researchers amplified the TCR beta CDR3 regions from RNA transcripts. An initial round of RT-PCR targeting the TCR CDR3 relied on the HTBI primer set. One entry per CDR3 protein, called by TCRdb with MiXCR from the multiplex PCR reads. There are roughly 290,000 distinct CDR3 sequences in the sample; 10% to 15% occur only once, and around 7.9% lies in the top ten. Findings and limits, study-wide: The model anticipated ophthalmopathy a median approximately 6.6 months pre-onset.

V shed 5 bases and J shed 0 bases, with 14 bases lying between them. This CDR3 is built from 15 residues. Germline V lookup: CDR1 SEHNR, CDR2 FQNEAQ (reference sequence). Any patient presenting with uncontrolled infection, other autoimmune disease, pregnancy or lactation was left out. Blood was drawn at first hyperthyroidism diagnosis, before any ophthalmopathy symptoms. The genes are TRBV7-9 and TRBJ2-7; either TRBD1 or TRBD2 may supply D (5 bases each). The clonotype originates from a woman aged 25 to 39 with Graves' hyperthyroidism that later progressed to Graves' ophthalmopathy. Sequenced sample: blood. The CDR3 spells CASSVERGPSYEQYF. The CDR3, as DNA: TGTGCCAGCAGCGTAGAACGGGGACCCTCCTACGAGCAGTACTTC.